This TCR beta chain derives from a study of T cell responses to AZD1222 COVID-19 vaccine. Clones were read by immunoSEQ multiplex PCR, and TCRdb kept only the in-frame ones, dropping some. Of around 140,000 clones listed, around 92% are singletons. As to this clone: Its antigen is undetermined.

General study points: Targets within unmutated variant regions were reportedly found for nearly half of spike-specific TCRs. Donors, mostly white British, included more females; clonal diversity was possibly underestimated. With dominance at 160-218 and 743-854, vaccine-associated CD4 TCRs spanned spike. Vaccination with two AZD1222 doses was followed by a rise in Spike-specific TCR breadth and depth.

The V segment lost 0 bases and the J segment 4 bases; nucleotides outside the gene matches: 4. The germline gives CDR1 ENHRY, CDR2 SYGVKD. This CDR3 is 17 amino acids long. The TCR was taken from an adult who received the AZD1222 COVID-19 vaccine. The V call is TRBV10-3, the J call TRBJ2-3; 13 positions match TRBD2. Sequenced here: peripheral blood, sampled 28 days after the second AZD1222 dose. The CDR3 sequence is CAISESTSGGASDTQYF. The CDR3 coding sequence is TGTGCCATCAGTGAGTCAACTAGCGGGGGGGCCTCAGATACGCAGTATTTT.